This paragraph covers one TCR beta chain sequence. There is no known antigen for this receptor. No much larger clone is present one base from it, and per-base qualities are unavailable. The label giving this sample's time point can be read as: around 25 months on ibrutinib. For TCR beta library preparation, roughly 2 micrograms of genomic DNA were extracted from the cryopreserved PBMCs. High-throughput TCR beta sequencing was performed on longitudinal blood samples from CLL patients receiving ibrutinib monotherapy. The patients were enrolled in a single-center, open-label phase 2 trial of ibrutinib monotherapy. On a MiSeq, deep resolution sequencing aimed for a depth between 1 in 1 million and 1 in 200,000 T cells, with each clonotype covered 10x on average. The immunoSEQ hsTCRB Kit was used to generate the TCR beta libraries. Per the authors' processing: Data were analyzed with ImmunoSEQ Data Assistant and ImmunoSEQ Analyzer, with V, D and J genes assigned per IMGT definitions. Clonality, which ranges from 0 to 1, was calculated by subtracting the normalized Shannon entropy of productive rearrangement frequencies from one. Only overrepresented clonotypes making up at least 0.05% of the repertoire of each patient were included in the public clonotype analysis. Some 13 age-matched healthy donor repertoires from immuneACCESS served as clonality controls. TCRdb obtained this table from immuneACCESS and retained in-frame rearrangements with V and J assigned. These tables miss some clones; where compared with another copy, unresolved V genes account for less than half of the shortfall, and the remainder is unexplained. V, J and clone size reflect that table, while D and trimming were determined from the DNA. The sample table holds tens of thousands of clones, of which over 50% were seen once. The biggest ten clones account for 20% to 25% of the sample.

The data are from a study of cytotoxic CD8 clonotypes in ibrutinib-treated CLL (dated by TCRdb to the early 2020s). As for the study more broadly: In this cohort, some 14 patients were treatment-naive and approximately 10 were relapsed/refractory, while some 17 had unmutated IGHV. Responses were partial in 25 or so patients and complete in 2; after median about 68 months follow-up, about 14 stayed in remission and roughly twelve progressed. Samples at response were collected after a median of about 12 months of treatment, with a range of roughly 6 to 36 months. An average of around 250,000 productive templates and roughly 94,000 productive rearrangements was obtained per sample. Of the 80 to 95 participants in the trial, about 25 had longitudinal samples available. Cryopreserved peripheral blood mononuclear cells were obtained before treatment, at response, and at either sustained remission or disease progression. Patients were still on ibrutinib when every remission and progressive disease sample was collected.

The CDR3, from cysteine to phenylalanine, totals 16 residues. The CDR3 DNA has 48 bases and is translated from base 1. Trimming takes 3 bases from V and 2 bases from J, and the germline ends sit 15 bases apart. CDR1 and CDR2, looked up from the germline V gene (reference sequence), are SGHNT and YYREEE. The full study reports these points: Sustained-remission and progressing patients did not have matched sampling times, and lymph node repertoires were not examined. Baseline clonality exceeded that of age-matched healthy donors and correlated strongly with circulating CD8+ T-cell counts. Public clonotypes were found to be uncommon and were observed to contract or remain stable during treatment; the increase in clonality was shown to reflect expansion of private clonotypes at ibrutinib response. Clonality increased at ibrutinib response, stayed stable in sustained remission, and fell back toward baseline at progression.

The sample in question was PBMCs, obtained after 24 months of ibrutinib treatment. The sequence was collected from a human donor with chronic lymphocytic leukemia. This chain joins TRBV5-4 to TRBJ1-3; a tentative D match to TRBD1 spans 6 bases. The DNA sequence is TGTGCCAGCAGCTGGGGGCCGGGGCTGGCTGGAAACACCATATATTTT. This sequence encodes CASSWGPGLAGNTIYF.